This T cell receptor (beta chain) is from a study of neurological immune-mediated disorders. Time point reported: technical triplicate 2. TCRdb analysed the 5' RACE reads with MiXCR anew, one entry per CDR3 protein. Found here are under 70,000 distinct CDR3 sequences, nearly 25% of them singletons; the top ten hold roughly 4.5%. Trimming left V 7 bases short and J 6 bases short, with 19 bases between. The CDR3 totals 15 residues. Germline CDR1 LGHDT, CDR2 YNNKEL (reference sequence). Sequenced material: PBMCs. This clonotype was sampled from a man in his 60s with HTLV-1-associated myelopathy (HAM/TSP). The chain combines TRBV3-1 with TRBJ2-1; D might be TRBD1 (5 bases). Here the CDR3 DNA reads TGTGCCAGCAACCCAGATGTGGGGCTACGCAATGAGCAGTTCTTC. Its protein is CASNPDVGLRNEQFF.